Listed below are T cell receptor beta chains from one sample, sequenced in a study of Graves' ophthalmopathy and Graves' hyperthyroidism. TCRdb re-called the multiplex PCR reads through MiXCR, storing one row per CDR3 protein. The sample records 400,000 to 450,000 distinct CDR3 sequences, over 20% being singletons. The specimen sequenced was peripheral blood. The receptors were sampled from a woman aged 18-35 years with stable Graves' hyperthyroidism. The CDR3 runs from the conserved cysteine through the conserved F or W. Each record gives: D gene, J gene, clone size, V gene, CDR3 protein, CDR3 DNA. A D gene is named only where the DNA matches it firmly. Some rows mark clone size as missing; the rest say once, few, many or name a class of expanded clone.

D gene: TRBD2
J gene: TRBJ2-5
clone size: many
V gene: TRBV6-1
CDR3 protein: CASSERAGRAEDF
CDR3 DNA: TGTGCCAGCAGTGAACGGGCCGGGAGGGCCGAAGACTTC

D gene: TRBD2
J gene: TRBJ2-5
clone size: many
V gene: TRBV2
CDR3 protein: CASIPGGPQETQYF
CDR3 DNA: TGTGCCAGCATACCGGGAGGACCACAAGAGACCCAGTACTTC

D gene: TRBD1
J gene: TRBJ1-5
clone size: NA
V gene: TRBV6-1
CDR3 protein: CASSEAPGQGRDQPQHF
CDR3 DNA: TGTGCCAGCAGTGAAGCGCCGGGACAGGGTAGGGATCAGCCCCAGCATTTT

D gene: TRBD2
J gene: TRBJ2-5
clone size: many
V gene: TRBV6-5
CDR3 protein: CASSYGTSGSQETQYF
CDR3 DNA: TGTGCCAGCAGTTACGGGACTAGCGGGAGCCAAGAGACCCAGTACTTC

D gene: TRBD1
J gene: TRBJ2-7
clone size: many
V gene: TRBV28
CDR3 protein: CASSAHRGPYEQYF
CDR3 DNA: TGTGCCAGCAGTGCGCACAGGGGGCCCTACGAGCAGTACTTC

D gene: TRBD1
J gene: TRBJ2-5
clone size: many
V gene: TRBV20-1
CDR3 protein: CSARHPGQGDAQYF
CDR3 DNA: TGCAGTGCTAGACACCCAGGGCAGGGGGACGCTCAGTACTTC

D gene: NA
J gene: TRBJ1-1
clone size: many
V gene: TRBV25-1
CDR3 protein: CASSEFHTEAFF
CDR3 DNA: TGTGCCAGCAGTGAATTCCACACTGAAGCTTTCTTT

D gene: NA
J gene: TRBJ1-2
clone size: many
V gene: TRBV12-3/TRBV12-4
CDR3 protein: CASSPGQSYYGYTF
CDR3 DNA: TGTGCCAGCAGTCCAGGGCAATCATACTATGGCTACACCTTC

D gene: TRBD2
J gene: TRBJ2-5
clone size: once
V gene: TRBV2
CDR3 protein: CASSGRGGPETQYF
CDR3 DNA: TGTGCCAGCAGTGGGCGGGGGGGCCCGGAGACCCAGTACTTC

D gene: NA
J gene: TRBJ1-2
clone size: many
V gene: TRBV20-1
CDR3 protein: CSASLGTSYGYTF
CDR3 DNA: TGCAGTGCTAGCTTGGGGACGAGCTATGGCTACACCTTC